This record covers a single TCR beta chain. Its specificity is unknown. This specimen comes from a study of T cell responses to AZD1222 COVID-19 vaccine. The V end lost 3 bases, the J end lost 6 bases, and 15 bases lay between the germline ends. Germline V gene sequence: CDR1 MDHEN, CDR2 SYDVKM. CDR3 length: 15 residues. Profiling relied on immunoSEQ multiplex PCR, and the TCRdb table lists in-frame clones only, not all of them. The sample contains approximately 190,000 clones, approximately 93% of which appear only once. Study results and limitations: Spike-spanning, vaccine-associated CD4 TCRs were dominant at 160-218 and 743-854. Increased Spike-specific TCR breadth and depth were observed after two AZD1222 doses. Donors were largely white British and mainly female; clonal diversity was possibly underestimated. Sampling captured repertoires only after the peak T cell response.

The source is an adult who received the AZD1222 COVID-19 vaccine. The chain combines TRBV28 with TRBJ1-5; possibly TRBD1 for D (6 bases). The sequences come from peripheral blood, collected 28 days after the second AZD1222 dose. Here the CDR3 reads CASSFRPGVGQPQHF. CDR3 DNA sequence: TGTGCCAGCAGTTTTAGGCCAGGGGTCGGTCAGCCCCAGCATTTT.